This T cell receptor (beta chain) came from a study of blood T cell repertoires in COVID-19. Study context: Samples representing acute and convalescent COVID-19 were sourced from the United States, Italy and Spain. T cells, B-cell-depleted T cells, or PBMCs supplied cDNA or gDNA.

V was pared by 5 bases and J by 5 bases, with 15 bases between. Germline V gene sequence: CDR1 SGHTA, CDR2 FQGNSA. The CDR3 extends over 14 amino acids. Libraries were prepared by immunoSEQ multiplex PCR; TCRdb keeps only in-frame clonotypes and omits some of them. The sample has over 150,000 clones; about 80% are singletons. The source of this sequence is a human donor with acute or convalescent COVID-19. The donor label of this sample is uncertain. Source material: peripheral blood. This chain joins TRBV7-2 and TRBJ2-5; a possible D gene is TRBD2 (6 bases). The CDR3 DNA reads TGTGCCAGCAGCCCCCGGGGCCGGGGGGAGACCCAGTACTTC. Encoded protein: CASSPRGRGETQYF.